A single T cell receptor (beta chain) is shown here with its context. The antigen it binds to is not known. No much larger clonotype is one base removed from it; base qualities were not supplied. The CDR3 regions of human TCRbeta chains were analyzed by immunosequencing. Turning to the authors' computational methods: TCRs in the repertoires were compared against a reference library of SARS-CoV-2-specific TCRs that had been generated with the MIRA antigen-specificity platform. Breadth was defined as the fraction of unique TCRs that were SARS-CoV-2-associated, and depth was defined as the fraction of total T cells that were SARS-CoV-2-associated. Using the MIRA data, each spike-specific TCR was mapped to the spike region that the TCR reacts to and placed in a CD4 or CD8 class. Log10-transformed breadth and depth values were compared by one-way ANOVA with Sidak's multiple comparisons tests. The source is immuneACCESS, and TCRdb retained only in-frame sequences with V and J called. Part of the clones is not carried over; for the studies checked, unresolved V genes explain less than half of this, and the remainder is unexplained. That table furnishes V, J and clone size, whereas the DNA furnished D and trimming. For this sample the table gives about 120,000 clones, of which around nine tenths were detected only once. The top ten clonotypes cover over 3% of the sample.

This entry comes from a study of T cell responses to AZD1222 COVID-19 vaccine (dated by TCRdb to the early 2020s). Background on the whole study: AZD1222 recipients with second doses at about 4 weeks or about 12 weeks were pooled, because spike-specific TCR depth and breadth did not differ between schedules. A total of over 230 trial participants underwent TCR sequencing, of whom about 200 had received two doses of AZD1222 and 26 had received two doses of the MenACWY control vaccine. Trial participants were enrolled by age into subgroups of 18-55, 56-69 and 70-plus years, and approximately 150, 30 and 60 TCR-sequenced participants, respectively, were included in these subgroups.

Per the publication, the time point label means: baseline before first vaccination. Samples from vaccinated people were obtained from the UK trials COV001 and COV002, which included a single-blind randomized controlled phase 2/3 trial of AZD1222 (ChAdOx1 nCoV-19) in healthy adults. Trial participant PBMC samples were collected at day 0 and day 28 after the second dose for TCRbeta chain sequencing. Overall study outcomes, separate from this receptor: Conclusions about previously exposed vaccinees are limited, since just a handful of AZD1222 recipients were seropositive for SARS-CoV-2 at baseline. In the small 56-69-year group, the increase in depth fell short of significance, most likely because of low power. No day 14 peak-response samples were available, so repertoires were characterized only after the peak T cell response. Epitopes outside the regions mutated in the B.1.351 and B.1.1.7 variants were reportedly recognized by nearly half of the unique spike-specific TCRs. A significant rise in spike-specific TCR breadth and depth was observed after two AZD1222 doses relative to day 0 and relative to MenACWY recipients. The whole spike protein was spanned by vaccine-associated CD4 TCRs, and dominant responses were seen in regions 160-218 and 743-854. Participants were mostly white British, with more females than males. The authors suggested clonal diversity may have been underestimated.

The material sequenced was peripheral blood, taken on day 0 of AZD1222 vaccination. This sequence was found in an adult in good health.

At the DNA level, the sequence is TGTGCCAGTAGAACTATACAGGGGGGAACTGAAGCTTTCTTT. Its coded protein is CASRTIQGGTEAFF. Recombination connected TRBV19 to TRBJ1-1; 8 nucleotides in the junction match TRBD1. The CDR3 sequence holds 14 residues, the cysteine and phenylalanine included. Only the CDR3 DNA is retained, 42 bases long and in frame from the first base. Germline trimming: 6 bases from V, 5 bases from J; junction bases outside gene matches: 8. The germline V gene encodes CDR1 LNHDA and CDR2 SQIVND (reference sequence).